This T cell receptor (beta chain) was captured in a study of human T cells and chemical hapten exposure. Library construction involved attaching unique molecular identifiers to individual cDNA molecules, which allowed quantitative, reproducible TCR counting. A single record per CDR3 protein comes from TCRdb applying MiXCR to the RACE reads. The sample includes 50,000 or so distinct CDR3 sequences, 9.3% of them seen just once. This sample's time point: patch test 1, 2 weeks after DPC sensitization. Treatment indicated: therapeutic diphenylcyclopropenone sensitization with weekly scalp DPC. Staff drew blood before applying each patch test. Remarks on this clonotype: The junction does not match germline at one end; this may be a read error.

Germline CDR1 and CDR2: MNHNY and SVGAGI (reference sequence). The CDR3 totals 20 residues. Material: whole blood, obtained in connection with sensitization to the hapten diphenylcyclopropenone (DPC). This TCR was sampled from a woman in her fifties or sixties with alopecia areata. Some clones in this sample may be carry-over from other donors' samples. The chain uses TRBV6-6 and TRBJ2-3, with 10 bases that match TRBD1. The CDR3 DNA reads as TGTGCCAACAGTTACTTTGGTCTCCTTCGACAGGGGGCGTCGACAGATACGCAGTATTTT. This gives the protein CANSYFGLLRQGASTDTQYF.